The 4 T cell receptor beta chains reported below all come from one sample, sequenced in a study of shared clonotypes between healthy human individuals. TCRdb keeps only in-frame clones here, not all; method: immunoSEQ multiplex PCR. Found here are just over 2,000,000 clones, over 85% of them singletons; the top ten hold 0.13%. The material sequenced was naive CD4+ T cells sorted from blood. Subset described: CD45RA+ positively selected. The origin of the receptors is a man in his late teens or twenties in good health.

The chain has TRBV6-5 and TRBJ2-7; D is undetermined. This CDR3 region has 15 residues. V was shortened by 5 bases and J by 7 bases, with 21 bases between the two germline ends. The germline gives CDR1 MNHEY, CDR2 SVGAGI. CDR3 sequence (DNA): TGTGCCAGCAGTCCGACCCTTGGTGGGTTAGTGGAGCAGTACTTC. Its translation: CASSPTLGGLVEQYF.

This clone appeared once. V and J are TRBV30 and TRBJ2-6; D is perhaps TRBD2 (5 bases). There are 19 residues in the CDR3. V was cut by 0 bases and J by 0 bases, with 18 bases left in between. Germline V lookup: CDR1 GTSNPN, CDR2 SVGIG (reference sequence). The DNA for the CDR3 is TGTGCCTGGAGTGTAACTAGAAGTTACCCCCACTCTGGGGCCAACGTCCTGACTTTC. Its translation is CAWSVTRSYPHSGANVLTF.

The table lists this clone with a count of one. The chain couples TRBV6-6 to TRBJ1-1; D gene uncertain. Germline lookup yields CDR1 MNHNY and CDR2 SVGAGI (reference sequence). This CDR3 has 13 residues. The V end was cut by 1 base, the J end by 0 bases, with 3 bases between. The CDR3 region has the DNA TGTGCCAGCAGTTACTTGGTGAACACTGAAGCTTTCTTT. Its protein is CASSYLVNTEAFF.

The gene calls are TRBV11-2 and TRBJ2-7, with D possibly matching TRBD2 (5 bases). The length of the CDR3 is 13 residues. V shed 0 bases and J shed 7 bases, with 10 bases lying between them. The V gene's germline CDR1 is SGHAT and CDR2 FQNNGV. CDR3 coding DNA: TGTGCCAGCAGCTTAGATGTAGCGAGGGAGCAGTACTTC. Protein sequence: CASSLDVAREQYF.